The present TCR beta chain was sequenced within a study of T cell responses to AZD1222 COVID-19 vaccine. With regard to this clone: The antigen remains unidentified.

Study-level results: Repertoire sampling happened only post peak T cell response.

The table came from immunoSEQ multiplex PCR; TCRdb's copy has only in-frame clones and leaves some out. Seen here are about 140,000 clones, roughly nine tenths observed once, and the top ten hold 1% to 1.5%. This CDR3 is built from 16 residues. Germline V lookup: CDR1 MNHEY, CDR2 SVGAGI. The V gene end was trimmed by 4 bases and the J gene end by 3 bases; junction bases not matched to a gene: 8. The sequences come from peripheral blood, collected 28 days after the second AZD1222 dose. The chain combines TRBV6-5 with TRBJ2-3; 9 bases are shared with TRBD1. The clonotype was recovered from an adult who received the AZD1222 COVID-19 vaccine. Here the CDR3 reads CASSSMAGTGTDTQYF. DNA of the CDR3: TGTGCCAGCAGTTCGATGGCCGGGACAGGGACAGATACGCAGTATTTT.